This T cell receptor (beta chain) stems from a study of shared clonotypes between healthy human individuals. Replicate PCRs were loaded with approximately 300 ng DNA from unsorted PBMC, 30,000 or so T cell genomes. Sequenced by immunoSEQ multiplex PCR; TCRdb stores in-frame clones only, minus some. The sample carries roughly 510,000 clones, about 80% recorded once. The germline V gene encodes CDR1 SGHAT and CDR2 FQDESV (reference sequence). Deletions cut 3 bases from V and 7 bases from J, with 13 bases between. This CDR3 has 14 residues. This clone has only one observation. The antigen is undetermined. The study, taken as a whole, reports: Donor clonotype sharing was expected to depend on sequencing depth.

The healthy adult donors were HIV-negative and reported no recent acute infections or vaccinations. Every donor was a Caucasian adult from Nashville, Tennessee. The specimen sequenced was PBMCs. The receptor's source is a middle-aged woman in good health. Some clones in this sample may be carry-over from other donors' samples. The chain employs TRBV11-1 and TRBJ1-5; tentative D call: TRBD1 (5 bases). CDR3: CASSLGPGEQPQHF. CDR3 nucleotides: TGTGCCAGCAGCTTGGGGCCGGGAGAACAGCCCCAGCATTTT. The full variable domain, completed using reference TRBV11-1 and TRBJ1-5, is EAEVAQSPRYKITEKSQAVAFWCDPISGHATLYWYRQILGQGPELLVQFQDESVVDDSQLPKDRFSAERLKGVDSTLKIQPAELGDSAMYLCASSLGPGEQPQHFGDGTRLSIL.